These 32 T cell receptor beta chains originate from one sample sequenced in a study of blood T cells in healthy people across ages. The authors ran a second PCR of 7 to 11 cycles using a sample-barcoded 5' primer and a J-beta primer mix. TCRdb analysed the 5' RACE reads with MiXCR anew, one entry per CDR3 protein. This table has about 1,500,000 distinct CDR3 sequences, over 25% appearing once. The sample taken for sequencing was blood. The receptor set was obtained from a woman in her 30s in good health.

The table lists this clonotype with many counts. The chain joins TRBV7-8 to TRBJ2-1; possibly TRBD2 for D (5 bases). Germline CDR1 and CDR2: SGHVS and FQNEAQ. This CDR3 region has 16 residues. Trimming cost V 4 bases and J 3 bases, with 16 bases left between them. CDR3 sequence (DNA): TGTGCCAGCAGCTCCCCTAACGGGATGGTCTACAATGAGCAGTTCTTC. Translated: CASSSPNGMVYNEQFF.

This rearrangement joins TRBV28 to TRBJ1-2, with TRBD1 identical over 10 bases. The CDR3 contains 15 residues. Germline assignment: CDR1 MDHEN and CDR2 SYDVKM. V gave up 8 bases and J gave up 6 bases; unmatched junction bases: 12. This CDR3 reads CASLPGTGELHGYTF. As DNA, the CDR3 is TGTGCCAGCCTCCCCGGGACAGGGGAACTCCATGGCTACACCTTC.

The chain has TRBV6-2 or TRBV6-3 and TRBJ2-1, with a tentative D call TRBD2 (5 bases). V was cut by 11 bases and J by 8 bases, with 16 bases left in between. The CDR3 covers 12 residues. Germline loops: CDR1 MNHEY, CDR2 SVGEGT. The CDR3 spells CAHRGPGDEQFF. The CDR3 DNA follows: TGTGCCCACCGAGGGCCTGGCGATGAGCAGTTCTTC.

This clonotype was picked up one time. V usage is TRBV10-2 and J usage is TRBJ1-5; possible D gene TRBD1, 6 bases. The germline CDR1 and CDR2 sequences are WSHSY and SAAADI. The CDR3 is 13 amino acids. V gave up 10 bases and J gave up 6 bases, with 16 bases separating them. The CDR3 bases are TGCGCCACCCAGGATACAGGGTGTCAGCCCCAGCATTTT. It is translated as CATQDTGCQPQHF.

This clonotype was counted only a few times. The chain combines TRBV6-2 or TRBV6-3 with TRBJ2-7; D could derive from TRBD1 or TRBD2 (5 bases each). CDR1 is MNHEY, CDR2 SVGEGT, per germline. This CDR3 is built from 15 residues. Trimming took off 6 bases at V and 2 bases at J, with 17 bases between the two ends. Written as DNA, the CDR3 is TGTGCCAGCAGCAAGGGACGACCCGGGGCCTACGAGCAGTACTTC. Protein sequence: CASSKGRPGAYEQYF.

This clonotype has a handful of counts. The CDR3 DNA reads TGTGCCAGCAGTTGGGGCTTTTCGGACGATGAGCAGTTCTTC. This codes for CASSWGFSDDEQFF. This chain uses TRBV28 with TRBJ2-1, with TRBD1 as a possible D gene (5 bases). The CDR3 totals 14 residues. CDR1 is MDHEN, CDR2 SYDVKM, per germline. The V and J ends lost 4 bases and 8 bases respectively, with 15 bases between them.

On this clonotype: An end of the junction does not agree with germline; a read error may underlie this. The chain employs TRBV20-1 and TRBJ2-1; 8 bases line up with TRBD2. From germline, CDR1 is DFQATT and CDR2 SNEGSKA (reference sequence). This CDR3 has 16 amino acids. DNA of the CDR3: TGCAGTGCTAGGACACGGGAGGGCCCGTCCTACAATGGGCAGTTCTTC. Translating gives CSARTREGPSYNGQFF.

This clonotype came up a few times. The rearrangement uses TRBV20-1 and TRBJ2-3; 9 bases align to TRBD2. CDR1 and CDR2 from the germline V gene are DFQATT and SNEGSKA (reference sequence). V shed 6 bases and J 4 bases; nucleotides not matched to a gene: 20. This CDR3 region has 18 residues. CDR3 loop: CSATGAAGGRSSADTQYF. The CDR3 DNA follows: TGCAGTGCCACTGGGGCAGCGGGGGGCCGTTCTAGCGCAGATACGCAGTATTTT.

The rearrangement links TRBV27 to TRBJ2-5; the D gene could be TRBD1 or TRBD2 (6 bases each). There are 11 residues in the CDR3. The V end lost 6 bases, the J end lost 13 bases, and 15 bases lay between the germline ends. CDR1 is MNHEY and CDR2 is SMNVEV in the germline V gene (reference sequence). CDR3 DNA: TGTGCCAGCAGGCGGGACACTACATGGTACTTC. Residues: CASRRDTTWYF.

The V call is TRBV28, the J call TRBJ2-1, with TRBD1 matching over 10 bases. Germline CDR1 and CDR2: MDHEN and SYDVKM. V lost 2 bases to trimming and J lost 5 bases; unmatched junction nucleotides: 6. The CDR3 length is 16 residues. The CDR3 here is CASSLAGTGVDNEQFF. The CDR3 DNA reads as TGTGCCAGCAGTTTAGCCGGGACAGGGGTAGACAATGAGCAGTTCTTC.

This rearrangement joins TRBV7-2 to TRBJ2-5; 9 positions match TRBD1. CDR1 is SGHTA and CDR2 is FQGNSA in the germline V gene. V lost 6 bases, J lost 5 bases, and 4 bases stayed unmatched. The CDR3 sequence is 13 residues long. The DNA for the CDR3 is TGTGCCAGCAGAAGGGGGACAGGGGAGACCCAGTACTTC. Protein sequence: CASRRGTGETQYF.

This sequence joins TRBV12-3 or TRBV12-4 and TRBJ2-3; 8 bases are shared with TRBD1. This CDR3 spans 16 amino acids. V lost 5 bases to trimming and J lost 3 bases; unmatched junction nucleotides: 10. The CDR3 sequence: CASSGETGDRTDTQYF. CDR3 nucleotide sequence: TGTGCCAGCAGTGGGGAGACAGGGGATCGGACAGATACGCAGTATTTT.

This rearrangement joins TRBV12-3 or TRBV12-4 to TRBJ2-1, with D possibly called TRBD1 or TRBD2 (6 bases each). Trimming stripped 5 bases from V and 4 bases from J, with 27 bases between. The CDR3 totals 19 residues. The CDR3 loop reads CASSHDPRLVGARYNEQFF. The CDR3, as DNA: TGTGCCAGCAGTCATGATCCGAGACTAGTGGGGGCTCGGTACAATGAGCAGTTCTTC.

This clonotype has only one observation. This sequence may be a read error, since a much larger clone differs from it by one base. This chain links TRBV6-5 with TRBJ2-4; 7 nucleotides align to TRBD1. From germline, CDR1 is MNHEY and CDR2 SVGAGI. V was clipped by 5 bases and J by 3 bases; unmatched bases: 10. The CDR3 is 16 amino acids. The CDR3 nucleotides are TGTGCCAGCAGTCCTTCGGGACAGTACAGCAAAAACATTCAGTACTTC. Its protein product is CASSPSGQYSKNIQYF.

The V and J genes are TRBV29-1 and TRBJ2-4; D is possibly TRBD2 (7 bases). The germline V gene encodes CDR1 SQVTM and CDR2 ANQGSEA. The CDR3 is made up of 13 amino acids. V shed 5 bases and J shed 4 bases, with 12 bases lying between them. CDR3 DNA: TGCAGCGTTTTCGGGGGGCGAAAAAACATTCAGTACTTC. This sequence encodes CSVFGGRKNIQYF. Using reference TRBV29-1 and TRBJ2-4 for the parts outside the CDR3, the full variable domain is SAVISQKPSRDICQRGTSLTIQCQVDSQVTMMFWYRQQPGQSLTLIATANQGSEATYESGFVIDKFPISRPNLTFSTLTVSNMSPEDSSIYLCSVFGGRKNIQYFGAGTRLSVL.

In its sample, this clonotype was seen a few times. The CDR3 sequence: CASSQGGTRNEKLFF. CDR3 nucleotide sequence: TGCGCCAGCAGCCAAGGGGGGACAAGGAATGAAAAACTGTTTTTT. The chain couples TRBV4-3 to TRBJ1-4; possibly TRBD1 for D (6 bases). Germline values: CDR1 LGHNA, CDR2 YSLEER. The CDR3 runs 15 residues. Trimming pared 1 base from V and 5 bases from J, leaving 11 bases between.

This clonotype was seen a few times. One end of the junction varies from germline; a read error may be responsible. The CDR3, as DNA: TGTGCCAGCAGTGAGAGGGATAGCAATCACCCCCAGCATTTT. It specifies CASSERDSNHPQHF. The V and J genes are TRBV2 and TRBJ1-5; D gene unclear. The V gene's germline CDR1 is SNHLY and CDR2 FYNNEI. CDR3 length equals 14 residues.

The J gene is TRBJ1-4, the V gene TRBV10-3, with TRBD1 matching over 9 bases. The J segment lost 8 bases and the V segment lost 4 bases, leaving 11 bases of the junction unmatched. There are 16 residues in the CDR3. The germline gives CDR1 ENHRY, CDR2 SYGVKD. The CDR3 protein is CAISADTGGAGEKLFF. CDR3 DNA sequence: TGTGCCATCAGTGCAGATACAGGGGGCGCGGGCGAAAAACTGTTTTTT.

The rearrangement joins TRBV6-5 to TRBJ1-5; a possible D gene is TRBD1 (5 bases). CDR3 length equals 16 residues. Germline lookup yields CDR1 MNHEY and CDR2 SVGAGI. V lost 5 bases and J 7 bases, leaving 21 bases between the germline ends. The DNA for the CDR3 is TGTGCCAGCAGTCCCAAAGGCTTCCGGGACTTCCAGCCCCAGCATTTT. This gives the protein CASSPKGFRDFQPQHF.

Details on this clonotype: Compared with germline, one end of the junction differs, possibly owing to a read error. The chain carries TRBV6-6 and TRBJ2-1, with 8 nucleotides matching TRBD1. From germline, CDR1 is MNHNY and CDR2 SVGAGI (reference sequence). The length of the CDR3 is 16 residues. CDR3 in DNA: TGTACCAGCAGTTACGAGGCAGGGGGCGCCTACAATGAGCAGTTCTTC. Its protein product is CTSSYEAGGAYNEQFF.

CDR3 DNA: TGTGCCAGCAGCGATCGCTTAGCGGGGGGTTCCGGAGATACGCAGTATTTT. Residues: CASSDRLAGGSGDTQYF. The J gene is TRBJ2-3, the V gene TRBV7-9; 10 nucleotides line up with TRBD2. V shed 5 bases, J shed 5 bases, and the junction held 13 bases outside the gene matches. The CDR3 sequence is 17 residues long. Germline loops: CDR1 SEHNR, CDR2 FQNEAQ (reference sequence).

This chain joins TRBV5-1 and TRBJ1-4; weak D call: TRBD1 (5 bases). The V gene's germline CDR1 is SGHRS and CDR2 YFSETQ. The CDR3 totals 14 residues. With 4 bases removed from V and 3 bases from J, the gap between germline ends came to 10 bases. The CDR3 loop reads CASSPQAPNEKLFF. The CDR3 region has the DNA TGCGCCAGCAGCCCACAGGCTCCTAATGAAAAACTGTTTTTT. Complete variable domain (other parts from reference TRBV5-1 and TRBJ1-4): KAGVTQTPRYLIKTRGQQVTLSCSPISGHRSVSWYQQTPGQGLQFLFEYFSETQRNKGNFPGRFSGRQFSNSRSEMNVSTLELGDSALYLCASSPQAPNEKLFFGSGTQLSVL.

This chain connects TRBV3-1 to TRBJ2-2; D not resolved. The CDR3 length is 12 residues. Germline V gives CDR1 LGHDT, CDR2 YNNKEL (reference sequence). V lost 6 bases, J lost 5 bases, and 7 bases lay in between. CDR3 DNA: TGTGCCAGCAGACGGAGTACCGGGGAGCTGTTTTTT. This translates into CASRRSTGELFF.

CDR3 residues: CASNPGPPNYGYTF. The CDR3 DNA reads as TGTGCCAGCAACCCGGGACCGCCTAACTATGGCTACACCTTC. This chain joins TRBV28 and TRBJ1-2; tentative D call: TRBD1 (5 bases). Germline V gives CDR1 MDHEN, CDR2 SYDVKM. Trimming removed 7 bases at V and 0 bases at J, with 12 bases between. This CDR3 comprises 14 residues.

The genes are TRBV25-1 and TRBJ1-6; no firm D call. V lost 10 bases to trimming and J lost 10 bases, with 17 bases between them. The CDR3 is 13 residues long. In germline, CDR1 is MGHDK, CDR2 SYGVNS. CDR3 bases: TGTGCCAAAAACCGGGAAGTAAAATCACCCCTCCACTTT. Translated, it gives CAKNREVKSPLHF. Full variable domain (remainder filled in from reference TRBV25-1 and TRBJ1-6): EADIYQTPRYLVIGTGKKITLECSQTMGHDKMYWYQQDPGMELHLIHYSYGVNSTEKGDLSSESTVSRIRTEHFPLTLESARPSHTSQYLCAKNREVKSPLHFGNGTRLTVT.

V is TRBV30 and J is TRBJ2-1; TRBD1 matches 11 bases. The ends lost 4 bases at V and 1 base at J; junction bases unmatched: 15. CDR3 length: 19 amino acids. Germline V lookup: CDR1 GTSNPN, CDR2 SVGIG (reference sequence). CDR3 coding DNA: TGTGCCTGGACTGGGACAGGGGGTGGGGGGAGTAGATCCTACAATGAGCAGTTCTTC. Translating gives CAWTGTGGGGSRSYNEQFF.

The CDR3 coding sequence is TGTGCCTGGAGAGGAGGAAACACCATATATTTT. It specifies CAWRGGNTIYF. The chain couples TRBV30 to TRBJ1-3; D unresolved. CDR3 length equals 11 residues. Germline lookup yields CDR1 GTSNPN and CDR2 SVGIG (reference sequence). V dropped 3 bases and J dropped 4 bases, with 4 bases sitting between them. The entire variable domain, with the rest obtained from reference TRBV30 and TRBJ1-3, is as follows: SQTIHQWPATLVQPVGSPLSLECTVEGTSNPNLYWYRQAAGRGLQLLFYSVGIGQISSEVPQNLSASRPQDRQFILSSKKLLLSDSGFYLCAWRGGNTIYFGEGSWLTVV.

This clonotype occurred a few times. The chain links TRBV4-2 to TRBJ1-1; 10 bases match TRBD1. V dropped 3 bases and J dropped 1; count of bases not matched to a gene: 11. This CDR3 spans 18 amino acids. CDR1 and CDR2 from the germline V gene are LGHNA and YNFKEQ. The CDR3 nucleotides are TGTGCCAGCAGCCACGGGACAGGGGAAATCACGGAGAACACTGAAGCTTTCTTT. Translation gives CASSHGTGEITENTEAFF.

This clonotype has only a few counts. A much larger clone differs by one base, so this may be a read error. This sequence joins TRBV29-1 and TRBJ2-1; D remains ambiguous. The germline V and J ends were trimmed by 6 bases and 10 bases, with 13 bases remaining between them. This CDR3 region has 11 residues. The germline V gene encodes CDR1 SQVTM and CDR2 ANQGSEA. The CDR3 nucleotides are TGCAGCGTACGTGGCTCCTACGAGCAGTTCTTC. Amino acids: CSVRGSYEQFF.

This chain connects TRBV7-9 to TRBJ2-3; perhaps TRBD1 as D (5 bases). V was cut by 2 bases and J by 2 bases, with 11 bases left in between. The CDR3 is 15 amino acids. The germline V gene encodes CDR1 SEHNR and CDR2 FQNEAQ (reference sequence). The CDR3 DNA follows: TGTGCCAGCAGCTTACACACAGGATACACAGATACGCAGTATTTT. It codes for CASSLHTGYTDTQYF.

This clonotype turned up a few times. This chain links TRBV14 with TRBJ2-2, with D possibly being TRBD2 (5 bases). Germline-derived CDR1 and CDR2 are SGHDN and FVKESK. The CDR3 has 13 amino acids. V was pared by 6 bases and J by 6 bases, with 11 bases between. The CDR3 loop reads CASSQTRSGELFF. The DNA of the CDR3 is TGTGCCAGCAGTCAAACTAGATCCGGGGAGCTGTTTTTT.

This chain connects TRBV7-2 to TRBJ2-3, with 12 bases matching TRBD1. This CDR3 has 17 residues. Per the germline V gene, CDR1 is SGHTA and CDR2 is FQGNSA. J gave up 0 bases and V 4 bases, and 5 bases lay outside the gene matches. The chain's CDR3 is CASSSGDRGRSTDTQYF. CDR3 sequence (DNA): TGTGCCAGCAGCTCAGGGGACAGGGGGCGAAGCACAGATACGCAGTATTTT.